The next 9 T cell receptor beta chains were all read from a single sample in a study of T-cell memory formation after mild COVID-19. TCRdb recomputed calls from the 5' RACE reads with MiXCR, one row per CDR3 protein. The table records hundreds of thousands of distinct CDR3 sequences, around a quarter of them present only once. The specimen sequenced was PBMCs or a T cell subset sorted from them (not recorded which). The source is an adult woman who had mild COVID-19 (a few samples of this study predate the infection). Cell type and time point are not known.

V and J are TRBV20-1 and TRBJ1-1, with D perhaps TRBD1 (6 bases). Germline loops: CDR1 DFQATT, CDR2 SNEGSKA (reference sequence). The ends were cut back, 1 base at V and 3 bases at J, with 9 bases in the middle. The CDR3 is 13 residues long. This CDR3 is CSARVRGDTEAFF. CDR3 nucleotides: TGCAGTGCTAGAGTCAGGGGTGACACTGAAGCTTTCTTT.

This clonotype has a handful of counts. This chain joins TRBV12-3 or TRBV12-4 and TRBJ2-3; D gene ambiguous. Trimming pared 7 bases from V and 0 bases from J, leaving 11 bases between. This CDR3 spans 14 amino acids. The CDR3 reads CASNKPLSTDTQYF. In DNA form, the CDR3 reads TGTGCCAGCAACAAGCCCTTAAGCACAGATACGCAGTATTTT.

The table lists this clonotype with a few counts. The rearrangement joins TRBV12-3 or TRBV12-4 to TRBJ1-3; D not resolved. The V and J ends lost 3 bases and 0 bases respectively, with 6 bases between them. The CDR3 totals 14 residues. DNA for the CDR3: TGTGCCAGCAGTTTCGGACCCTCTGGAAACACCATATATTTT. Amino acid sequence: CASSFGPSGNTIYF.

This clonotype has a handful of counts. V gene TRBV9 combines with J gene TRBJ2-5, with D possibly TRBD1 on 6 matching bases. The germline V gene encodes CDR1 SGDLS and CDR2 YYNGEE. The CDR3 is 15 amino acids. V lost 1 base and J 4 bases, leaving 14 bases between the germline ends. CDR3 DNA: TGTGCCAGCAGCGTATGGGGGCAGGGACCAGAGACCCAGTACTTC. It specifies CASSVWGQGPETQYF. The variable domain in full, with the rest retrieved from reference TRBV9 and TRBJ2-5, is DSGVTQTPKHLITATGQRVTLRCSPRSGDLSVYWYQQSLDQGLQFLIQYYNGEERAKGNILERFSAQQFPDLHSELNLSSLELGDSALYFCASSVWGQGPETQYFGPGTRLLVL.

This clonotype was detected a few times. The V gene is TRBV15, the J gene TRBJ2-2; D is unclear. V was trimmed by 0 bases and J by 10 bases, leaving 6 bases between them. Germline CDR1 is LNHNV and CDR2 is YYDKDF (reference sequence). The CDR3 length is 12 residues. The CDR3 DNA reads as TGTGCCACCAGCAGAGAGACTCTGGAGCTGTTTTTT. As protein: CATSRETLELFF.

The chain has TRBV12-3 or TRBV12-4 and TRBJ2-7; no reliable D call. This CDR3 has 13 amino acids. The V end lost 3 bases, the J end lost 7 bases, and 13 bases lay between the germline ends. In DNA form, the CDR3 reads TGTGCCAGCAGTTTCGGCCGCCTACGGGAGCAGTACTTC. Translating gives CASSFGRLREQYF.

This clonotype was counted between two and nine times. CDR3 amino acids: CASSQVGTRGVRRELFF. CDR3 in DNA: TGCGCCAGCAGCCAAGTGGGGACCCGGGGGGTAAGGAGGGAACTGTTTTTT. The V and J genes are TRBV4-1 and TRBJ1-4; D may be TRBD1 (5 bases). The germline V gene encodes CDR1 MGHRA and CDR2 YSYEKL. Trimming left V 1 base short and J 12 bases short, with 24 bases between. The CDR3 consists of 17 residues.

The V and J genes are TRBV7-2 and TRBJ2-7; 7 bases line up with TRBD1. Per the germline V gene, CDR1 is SGHTA and CDR2 is FQGNSA. Trimming took 5 bases from V and 6 from J; bases not matched to a gene: 10. This CDR3 contains 14 residues. The CDR3 bases are TGTGCCAGCAGCCCAGACAGGGCAGGTCGCGAGCAGTACTTC. Encoded protein: CASSPDRAGREQYF.

This clonotype has just a few counts. The V and J genes are TRBV5-1 and TRBJ2-4; a possible D gene is TRBD2 (6 bases). V was pared by 4 bases and J by 6 bases, with 8 bases between. The CDR3 extends over 12 amino acids. Per germline, CDR1 SGHRS and CDR2 YFSETQ. The CDR3 bases are TGCGCCAGCAGCATCGGGGGAAACATTCAGTACTTC. Encoded protein: CASSIGGNIQYF.